These 24 T cell receptor beta chains share one sample of origin, sequenced in a study of CD8+CD57+ T cells in acquired aplastic anemia. CDR3 and TCR beta VDJ profiling relied on genomic DNA as the template. Each CDR3 protein gets one entry after TCRdb re-called the reads with MiXCR. Of roughly 420,000 distinct CDR3 sequences listed, 65% to 75% are singletons. The source material was sorted CD4+, CD8+, or CD8+CD57+ T cells (not recorded which) from PBMCs. These receptors all come from a human donor in good health, serving as a control.

For this clonotype: Here the CDR3 omits its conserved ending phenylalanine or tryptophan, so a read error is the likely source. The DNA is omitted, as the CDR3 cannot be located on it reliably, and the CDR3 follows TCRdb's listing. The CDR3 protein is CASSQIPGTI. The V and J genes are TRBV2 and TRBJ2-7; the table gives TRBD1 as D, unverified against the DNA. The germline gives CDR1 SNHLY, CDR2 FYNNEI. 10 amino acids form the CDR3, both terminal residues included.

In this sample, this clonotype turned up many times. V and J are TRBV18 and TRBJ2-3; perhaps TRBD1 as D (5 bases). The germline V gene has CDR1 KGHSH and CDR2 LQKENI. Trimming removed 2 bases at V and 3 bases at J, with 18 bases between. The CDR3 runs to 17 residues. CDR3 sequence (DNA): TGTGCCAGCTCACCAAACCTAGGGGCGATGACGACAGATACGCAGTATTTT. Protein sequence: CASSPNLGAMTTDTQYF.

This clonotype was picked up many times. V and J are TRBV6-6 and TRBJ2-2, with a tentative D call TRBD2 (6 bases). The V end lost 11 bases, the J end lost 4 bases, and 14 bases lay between the germline ends. Germline V gene sequence: CDR1 MNHNY, CDR2 SVGAGI (reference sequence). This CDR3 is 13 amino acids long. The CDR3, as DNA: TGTGCCCACACCCAGGGAGGCACCGGGGAGCTGTTTTTT. This encodes CAHTQGGTGELFF.

CDR3 coding DNA: TGTGCCAGCAGCTTACTGGGGCGCCAGTACTTC. It yields the protein CASSLLGRQYF. This chain connects TRBV5-6 to TRBJ2-5, with D maybe TRBD1 (5 bases). This CDR3 region has 11 residues. Trimming cost V 2 bases and J 10 bases, with 9 bases left between them. Per germline, CDR1 SGHDT and CDR2 YYEEEE.

The table lists this clonotype with many counts. The gene calls are TRBV12-3 or TRBV12-4 and TRBJ2-3; 9 bases align to TRBD1. V lost 3 bases and J lost 7; bases outside the gene matches: 14. This CDR3 spans 17 amino acids. The CDR3, as DNA: TGTGCCAGCAGTTTCGCTCTGGAGGACAGGGGTAGGAATACGCAGTATTTT. Translated: CASSFALEDRGRNTQYF.

Comment on this clonotype: Relative to the germline gene, one junction end is altered; a read error may explain this. V and J are TRBV9 and TRBJ1-2; D remains ambiguous. The CDR3 runs 14 residues. The germline V gene has CDR1 SGDLS and CDR2 YYNGEE. The CDR3 bases are TGTGCCAGCAGCGTAAACGACGAGAAAAATTCACCCCCCTTC. Protein: CASSVNDEKNSPPF.

Here the CDR3 reads CSGPSGSRKNSPLHF. CDR3 bases: TGCAGTGGCCCAAGCGGGAGCCGAAAGAATTCACCCCTCCACTTT. The chain joins TRBV20-1 to TRBJ1-6, with D unresolved. Deletions cut 7 bases from V and 7 bases from J, with 20 bases between. The CDR3 is 15 amino acids. The germline V gene encodes CDR1 DFQATT and CDR2 SNEGSKA (reference sequence).

This clonotype was recorded once. V is TRBV11-1 and J is TRBJ2-5, with 7 bases matching TRBD2. Germline trimming cut 5 bases from V and 5 bases from J; bases unmatched to any gene: 5. The CDR3 is 13 residues long. The germline gives CDR1 SGHAT, CDR2 FQDESV (reference sequence). CDR3 loop: CASSAQRGETQYF. The CDR3, as DNA: TGTGCCAGCAGCGCCCAGCGGGGTGAGACCCAGTACTTC.

This clonotype was picked up one time. The gene calls are TRBV7-9 and TRBJ1-6, with D unresolved. The CDR3 contains 15 residues. V gave up 7 bases and J gave up 19 bases, with 29 bases separating them. CDR1 and CDR2 from the germline V gene are SEHNR and FQNEAQ (reference sequence). The CDR3 loop is CASTGRRASTSRQHF. Here the CDR3 DNA reads TGTGCCAGCACGGGGAGGAGAGCCAGTACTTCGCGCCAGCACTTT. Supplemented by reference TRBV7-9 and TRBJ1-6, the full variable domain reads DTGVSQNPRHKITKRGQNVTFRCDPISEHNRLYWYRQTLGQGPEFLTYFQNEAQLEKSRLLSDRFSAERPKGSFSTLEIQRTEQGDSAMYLCASTGRRASTSRQHFGNGTRLTVT.

J is TRBJ1-2 and V is TRBV6-5; D gene uncertain. The CDR3 is 11 amino acids. Germline loops: CDR1 MNHEY, CDR2 SVGAGI. Trimming took 7 bases from V and 4 from J, leaving 7 bases between them. CDR3 in DNA: TGTGCCAGCAACAGTCCCTATGGCTACACCTTC. Translation: CASNSPYGYTF.

Points on this clonotype: A much larger clone is a single base away; this may be a read error. The chain employs TRBV12-3 or TRBV12-4 and TRBJ2-3, with TRBD2 as a possible D gene (6 bases). V was pared by 6 bases and J by 6 bases, with 16 bases between. This CDR3 has 14 residues. CDR3 amino acids: CASSLTRGDDTQYF. The CDR3 nucleotides are TGTGCCAGCAGCCTAACGCGGGGAGACGATACGCAGTATTTT.

As to this clonotype: An end of the junction differs from the germline gene, which may be a read error. The V gene is TRBV2, the J gene TRBJ2-7; no reliable D call. The CDR3 length is 14 residues. CDR1 is SNHLY and CDR2 is FYNNEI in the germline V gene. CDR3: CASSRIGTDTQYFF. CDR3 bases: TGTGCCAGCAGCAGGATAGGCACAGATACGCAGTATTTTTTC.

The V gene is TRBV2, the J gene TRBJ1-2; a weak D match, TRBD1 (5 bases). The CDR3 has 15 residues. Germline assignment: CDR1 SNHLY and CDR2 FYNNEI. The ends were cut back, 0 bases at V and 8 bases at J, with 16 bases in the middle. CDR3 residues: CASSEANQGLGGYTF. In DNA form, the CDR3 reads TGTGCCAGCAGTGAAGCGAACCAGGGATTGGGCGGCTACACCTTC.

This clonotype was seen more than once but under ten times. The conserved closing phenylalanine or tryptophan is absent in this CDR3, likely reflecting a read error. The chain carries TRBV6-2 or TRBV6-3 and TRBJ1-1; tentatively, D is TRBD1 (5 bases). Trimming stripped 7 bases from V and 10 bases from J, with 19 bases between. The CDR3 consists of 13 residues. The germline V gene encodes CDR1 MNHEY and CDR2 SVGEGT. As DNA, the CDR3 is TGTGCCAGCACTCCGGTTTCGGGGCGAGGAGCTTTCGTT. This codes for CASTPVSGRGAFV.

The CDR3 loop reads CASSLELNSYEQYF. The DNA for the CDR3 is TGTGCCAGCAGCTTGGAACTAAATTCCTACGAGCAGTACTTC. The chain links TRBV5-5 to TRBJ2-7; D unresolved. From germline, CDR1 is SGHKS and CDR2 YYEKEE (reference sequence). The CDR3 consists of 14 residues. V lost 0 bases to trimming and J lost 1 base, with 8 bases between them. The full variable domain, completed using reference TRBV5-5 and TRBJ2-7, is DAGVTQSPTHLIKTRGQQVTLRCSPISGHKSVSWYQQVLGQGPQFIFQYYEKEERGRGNFPDRFSARQFPNYSSELNVNALLLGDSALYLCASSLELNSYEQYFGPGTRLTVT.

This clonotype was seen only once. The rearrangement uses TRBV7-2 and TRBJ2-7; D might be TRBD1 or TRBD2, each matching 5 bases. V lost 1 base and J 0 bases, leaving 10 bases between the germline ends. This CDR3 region has 15 residues. Germline lookup yields CDR1 SGHTA and CDR2 FQGNSA. The CDR3 loop reads CASSLGEGSSYEQYF. For the CDR3, the DNA is TGTGCCAGCAGCTTAGGCGAGGGGAGCTCCTACGAGCAGTACTTC.

Remarks on this clonotype: It is likely a read error, because the conserved phenylalanine at the end of the CDR3 is missing. It is unclear where the CDR3 begins or ends on the DNA, so no DNA is shown, and the CDR3 is as TCRdb lists it. The chain links TRBV24-1 to TRBJ2-3; the D call in the table, TRBD2, was not verified against the DNA. The germline V gene encodes CDR1 KGHDR and CDR2 SFDVKD. Ends included, the CDR3 has 17 residues. The CDR3: CATSDLTSGEAQIRSID.

As for this clonotype: Germline and junction disagree at one end, which may indicate a read error. This chain links TRBV9 with TRBJ2-7; TRBD2 agrees at 8 bases. The CDR3 has 14 residues. CDR1 and CDR2 from the germline V gene are SGDLS and YYNGEE. CDR3 nucleotide sequence: TGTGCCAGCACCCTGTCGGGACTAGTCTACGGGCAGGACTTC. It yields the protein CASTLSGLVYGQDF.

The V gene is TRBV7-3, the J gene TRBJ2-7; unclear D gene. Trimming took off 6 bases at V and 3 bases at J, with 15 bases between the two ends. Germline CDR1 reads SGHTA; CDR2 reads FQGTGA. The CDR3 runs to 14 residues. The CDR3 bases are TGTGCCAGCAGGTTAGGCGGCGAGGTCTACGAGCAGTACTTC. Its protein product is CASRLGGEVYEQYF.

This chain links TRBV9 with TRBJ1-1; D ambiguous. The V end was cut by 3 bases, the J end by 0 bases, with 6 bases between. The CDR3 is 13 residues long. CDR1 and CDR2 (germline): SGDLS, YYNGEE. The CDR3: CASSGPVNTEAFF. CDR3 coding DNA: TGTGCCAGCAGCGGCCCCGTGAACACTGAAGCTTTCTTT.

DNA of the CDR3: TGTGCCAGCAGCCAACATGAGACTAGCGGTTACGAGCAGTACTTC. Protein: CASSQHETSGYEQYF. The chain links TRBV6-1 to TRBJ2-7, with 9 bases that match TRBD2. Germline V CDR1 and CDR2: MNHNS, SASEGT. The CDR3 runs 15 residues. V was clipped by 6 bases and J by 4 bases; unmatched bases: 10.

In this sample, this clonotype turned up many times. This sequence joins TRBV19 and TRBJ2-7; TRBD1 matches at 9 bases. V lost 3 bases, J lost 5 bases, and 2 bases stayed unmatched. The CDR3 has 13 residues. Germline V gene lookup returns CDR1 LNHDA and CDR2 SQIVND (reference sequence). In nucleotides, the CDR3 is TGTGCCAGTAGTATCGGGACAGGGAACGAGCAGTACTTC. The encoded protein is CASSIGTGNEQYF.

The chain links TRBV12-3 or TRBV12-4 to TRBJ2-7; 7 bases agree with TRBD1. After removal of 9 bases from V and 6 bases from J, the junction contained 11 bases not matched to a gene. The CDR3 sequence is 13 residues long. Written as DNA, the CDR3 is TGTGCCAGTCACTCGGGACAGACCGCCGAGCAGTACTTC. Translating gives CASHSGQTAEQYF.

This clonotype was recorded once. This chain joins TRBV4-1 and TRBJ1-6; maybe TRBD1 (5 bases). Trimming stripped 1 base from V and 9 bases from J, with 28 bases between. There are 20 residues in the CDR3. The germline V gene has CDR1 MGHRA and CDR2 YSYEKL. This chain's CDR3 is CASSQADKYTGELFGSPLHF. The CDR3, as DNA: TGCGCCAGCAGCCAAGCGGACAAGTACACCGGGGAGCTGTTTGGTTCACCCCTCCACTTT.